The sequence of this TCR beta chain was determined in a study of cytomegalovirus exposure and HLA in healthy donors. Study results and caveats: In an earlier analysis, most TCR beta V segments were productive about 87% or about 30% of the time. According to the study, 150 to 200 TCR beta chains were cytomegalovirus-associated. Several of the most significant clusters appeared, in a later analysis, to be linked to common viral pathogens.

Vbeta (60) and Jbeta (13) primers were used in the PCR. Clones were read by immunoSEQ multiplex PCR, and TCRdb kept only the in-frame ones, dropping some. Of 110,000 or so clones in the sample, 70% to 80% are singletons; the top ten hold 16%. Comments on this clone: Its antigen is undetermined.

This receptor was identified in a man in his forties or fifties in good health and CMV-seropositive. Sequences were obtained from PBMCs.

The CDR3 sequence: CASSLETGLNQPQHF. CDR3 nucleotide sequence: TGTGCCAGCAGCTTAGAAACAGGCCTCAACCAGCCCCAGCATTTT. V usage is TRBV7-2 and J usage is TRBJ1-5, with D possibly TRBD1 on 5 matching bases. The V end lost 1 base, the J end lost 7 bases, and 14 bases lay between the germline ends. Germline assignment: CDR1 SGHTA and CDR2 FQGNSA. This CDR3 has 15 residues.